This T cell receptor beta chain was profiled in a study of shared clonotypes between healthy human individuals. About the research overall: The study used three CD4 naive, three CD4 memory, two CD8 naive and one CD8 memory plate per donor. Notes on the study in general: Sharing across four donors was seen in around 5.1% of naive CD4 clonotypes.

Researchers ran the assay at a deep level. TCRdb's table, derived via immunoSEQ multiplex PCR, lists solely in-frame clones and lacks some. The top ten hold 0.95% to 1.5% of the sample, which has over a million clones, roughly 96% seen once. V gave up 3 bases and J gave up 1 base; unmatched junction bases: 10. CDR1 SGHTA and CDR2 FQGNSA come from the germline V gene. There are 18 residues in the CDR3. Donation came from healthy HIV-negative adults that had no recent acute infections or vaccinations. Comment on this clone: What it binds is unknown.

The rearrangement uses TRBV7-2 and TRBJ2-3, with TRBD1 matching 10 bases. Sequences were obtained from naive CD4+ T cells sorted from blood. The sample's subset: CD45RA+ positively selected. The TCR sequence derives from a man aged 25 to 40 in good health. CDR3 in amino acids: CASSFRRDRGRRTDTQYF. CDR3 in DNA: TGTGCCAGCAGCTTCCGCCGGGACAGGGGCCGACGCACAGATACGCAGTATTTT.